The 14 T cell receptor beta chains below come from one sample, sequenced in a study of post-analysis software for immune sequencing data. Antigens of these TCRs are unknown. Study-level results: Included in a set of five TRBV segments more frequent in patients than controls were TRBV5-6, TRBV5-1 and TRBV20-1.

TCR beta cDNA libraries included unique molecular identifiers. One entry per CDR3 protein, called by TCRdb with MiXCR from the PCR reads. The sample has approximately 400,000 distinct CDR3 sequences, 30% to 45% seen once. Sample: blood. The receptors here all came from a girl between 10 and 17 years old with multiple sclerosis.

This chain joins TRBV12-3 or TRBV12-4 and TRBJ2-2; D gene ambiguous. CDR3 size: 16 residues. Between the trimmed V and J ends, which lost 7 bases and 5 bases, there was a span of 20 bases. CDR3 in amino acids: CASTLDSQLRTGELFF. CDR3 DNA sequence: TGTGCCAGCACACTGGATTCACAGTTACGGACCGGGGAGCTGTTTTTT.

The chain combines TRBV6-5 with TRBJ2-1, with 7 bases lining up with TRBD1. After removal of 7 bases from V and 6 bases from J, the junction contained 6 bases not matched to a gene. CDR1 and CDR2 (germline): MNHEY, SVGAGI. The CDR3 runs to 13 residues. CDR3 sequence: CASTSQGSNEQFF. In nucleotides, the CDR3 is TGTGCCAGCACCTCACAGGGGTCCAATGAGCAGTTCTTC.

V usage is TRBV29-1 and J usage is TRBJ2-3; 12 nucleotides align to TRBD2. CDR1 SQVTM and CDR2 ANQGSEA come from the germline V gene. With 5 bases clipped from V and 5 bases from J, the junction kept 8 bases outside the gene matches. The CDR3 extends over 15 amino acids. The CDR3, as DNA: TGCAGCGTTTCCCCTAGCGGGGGGGCCCAAGATACGCAGTATTTT. The encoded protein is CSVSPSGGAQDTQYF.

A few counts support this clonotype. The gene calls are TRBV20-1 and TRBJ2-1; 11 bases match TRBD2. This CDR3 is built from 16 residues. V was clipped by 6 bases and J by 8 bases; unmatched bases: 15. Germline assignment: CDR1 DFQATT and CDR2 SNEGSKA (reference sequence). CDR3 coding DNA: TGCAGTGCCGCGCCCCTTAGCGGGGGGGCCCCGTATGAGCAGTTCTTC. Amino acids: CSAAPLSGGAPYEQFF.

This clonotype has only a few counts. The chain is built from TRBV9 and TRBJ2-1, with a possible D match to TRBD2 (7 bases). Trimming stripped 0 bases from V and 9 bases from J, with 16 bases between. The CDR3 runs 15 residues. Per germline, CDR1 SGDLS and CDR2 YYNGEE. The CDR3 region has the DNA TGTGCCAGCAGCGTAGCTAGGGGGGGCCAAGGTGAGCAGTTCTTC. Its translation: CASSVARGGQGEQFF.

The chain uses TRBV4-1 and TRBJ1-5, with D unclear. Germline-derived CDR1 and CDR2 are MGHRA and YSYEKL. V was shortened by 3 bases and J by 5 bases, with 11 bases between the two germline ends. CDR3 length equals 14 residues. In DNA, the CDR3 is TGCGCCAGCAGCCACGTCGGGCCAGATCAGCCCCAGCATTTT. Protein: CASSHVGPDQPQHF.

The chain carries TRBV6-2 or TRBV6-3 and TRBJ2-1; 8 nucleotides match TRBD1. This CDR3 has 15 amino acids. Trimming removed 8 bases from V and 8 bases from J; junction bases left unmatched: 14. Germline CDR1 MNHEY, CDR2 SVGEGT. CDR3 loop: CASVTQGQAVDEQFF. The CDR3 DNA reads as TGTGCCAGCGTAACTCAGGGACAGGCCGTCGATGAGCAGTTCTTC.

The chain is built from TRBV12-3 or TRBV12-4 and TRBJ2-7, with 7 nucleotides matching TRBD2. This CDR3 spans 14 amino acids. Germline trimming cut 6 bases from V and 0 bases from J; bases unmatched to any gene: 5. As DNA, the CDR3 is TGTGCCAGCAGCCGGACTAGGGGCTCCTACGAGCAGTACTTC. Translating gives CASSRTRGSYEQYF.

The V and J genes are TRBV5-1 and TRBJ2-4; 11 bases line up with TRBD1. The CDR3 has 14 residues. CDR1 SGHRS and CDR2 YFSETQ come from the germline V gene. With 4 bases clipped from V and 13 bases from J, the junction kept 10 bases outside the gene matches. The CDR3 DNA is TGCGCCAGCAGCCCGGGACAGGGGGTGCAGGAGCAGTACTTC. This encodes CASSPGQGVQEQYF.

This chain uses TRBV20-1 with TRBJ1-1; maybe TRBD1 (6 bases). Germline assignment: CDR1 DFQATT and CDR2 SNEGSKA (reference sequence). Trimming took 3 bases from V and 1 from J, leaving 12 bases between them. This CDR3 comprises 14 residues. The CDR3 DNA reads TGCAGTGCTAGGAAACAGGGCCCGAACACTGAAGCTTTCTTT. This sequence encodes CSARKQGPNTEAFF.

CDR3 sequence (DNA): TGTGCCAGCAGCCCCATGGGACCCATGAACACTGAAGCTTTCTTT. Protein sequence: CASSPMGPMNTEAFF. This rearrangement joins TRBV7-3 to TRBJ1-1; a weak D match, TRBD1 (5 bases). V gave up 5 bases and J gave up 0 bases, with 13 bases separating them. CDR3 length: 15 amino acids. The germline V gene has CDR1 SGHTA and CDR2 FQGTGA.

This chain joins TRBV15 and TRBJ1-1, with a weak D call TRBD1 (5 bases). The V end was cut by 8 bases, the J end by 1 base, with 11 bases between. The CDR3 loop spans 13 amino acids. The germline V gene has CDR1 LNHNV and CDR2 YYDKDF (reference sequence). The CDR3 DNA reads TGTGCCACCTCGGGACGGAGGAACACTGAAGCTTTCTTT. Protein sequence: CATSGRRNTEAFF.

V is TRBV5-1 and J is TRBJ2-7, with 12 nucleotides matching TRBD2. V lost 6 bases to trimming and J lost 6 bases; unmatched junction nucleotides: 4. This CDR3 comprises 13 residues. Germline V gives CDR1 SGHRS, CDR2 YFSETQ. The CDR3 region has the DNA TGCGCCAGCAAACTAGCGGGGGGAGGCGAGCAGTACTTC. It yields the protein CASKLAGGGEQYF.

This clonotype has more than one count but fewer than ten. The chain links TRBV7-9 to TRBJ2-1, with a tentative D call TRBD1 (6 bases). The CDR3 consists of 17 residues. Trimming removed 6 bases from V and 0 bases from J, with 18 bases in between. CDR1 and CDR2 (germline): SEHNR, FQNEAQ (reference sequence). CDR3: CASRSPVTDSSYNEQFF. CDR3 nucleotide sequence: TGTGCCAGCAGGTCACCCGTGACGGACAGCTCCTACAATGAGCAGTTCTTC. The variable domain in full, with the rest retrieved from reference TRBV7-9 and TRBJ2-1, is DTGVSQNPRHKITKRGQNVTFRCDPISEHNRLYWYRQTLGQGPEFLTYFQNEAQLEKSRLLSDRFSAERPKGSFSTLEIQRTEQGDSAMYLCASRSPVTDSSYNEQFFGPGTRLTVL.